This T cell receptor (beta chain) came from a study of T cells in Graves' hyperthyroidism and ophthalmopathy. Patients were excluded for uncontrolled infection, other autoimmune disease, pregnancy or lactation. TCR beta CDR3 regions were amplified from RNA. Using the HTBI primer set, a first-round RT-PCR was run on the TCR CDR3. TCRdb reprocessed the multiplex PCR reads with MiXCR, giving one entry per CDR3 protein. The table shows 550,000 to 600,000 distinct CDR3 sequences, with 46% occurring only once. CDR3 size: 17 residues. The germline V gene encodes CDR1 SGHAT and CDR2 FQNNGV. Trimming removed 3 bases at V and 2 bases at J, with 16 bases between. This clonotype was picked up many times.

The receptor comes from an adult woman with Graves' disease, either hyperthyroidism or ophthalmopathy (not recorded which). The specimen was peripheral blood or thyroid tissue (not recorded which). This rearrangement joins TRBV11-2 to TRBJ2-2; a weak D match, TRBD2 (5 bases). The CDR3 spells CASSFVVGITNTGELFF. The CDR3 DNA follows: TGTGCCAGCAGCTTCGTTGTCGGGATTACTAACACCGGGGAGCTGTTTTTT.